This section outlines one T cell receptor beta chain sequence together with its context. The same CDR3 also results from other DNA sequences found in this sample. These data belong to a study of blood T cell repertoires in COVID-19. Overall study context: T cells, B-cell-depleted T cells, or PBMCs supplied cDNA or gDNA.

As processed by the authors: Scientists estimated how many nucleated cells there were by amplifying reference gene primers. Measured with immunoSEQ multiplex PCR; TCRdb has only the in-frame clones, and not every one. V, J and clone size were drawn from that table, and D and trimming were deduced from the DNA. This table has roughly 260,000 clones, around nine tenths appearing once. This CDR3 region has 13 residues. V trimming: 3 bases; J trimming: 2 bases; junction bases outside the gene matches: 0. Per the germline V gene, CDR1 is MNHNS and CDR2 is SASEGT. V and J are TRBV6-1 and TRBJ1-2; 7 bases align to TRBD1. Sequenced sample: peripheral blood. This TCR came from a man aged 35-49 years who had recovered from COVID-19. In DNA, the CDR3 is TGTGCCAGCAGTGAGGACAGGAACTATGGCTACACCTTC. It is translated as CASSEDRNYGYTF.